This TCR beta chain emerged from a study of beta chain features in type 1 diabetes. The overall study: Examination spanned 90 million to 140 million sorted cells from all samples. Whole-study results and caveats: In all four CD4+ subsets, TCRB CDR3 length was significantly, moderately reduced in type 1 diabetes. The study notes PCR might favor shorter templates equally in patients and controls.

The sequenced template was cDNA made from the entire isolated RNA. Mean read depth for naive, central memory and regulatory T cell samples was about 3.6 million reads. TCRdb keeps only in-frame clones here, not all; method: immunoSEQ multiplex PCR. The sample records hundreds of thousands of clones, roughly 13% being singletons. It was one heparinised blood draw, averaging around 100 mL, that each donor gave. Comment on this clone: As yet, its antigen is unknown.

Germline values: CDR1 SGHRS, CDR2 YFSETQ. The length of the CDR3 is 15 residues. The ends were cut back, 1 base at V and 0 bases at J, with 10 bases in the middle. The chain links TRBV5-1 to TRBJ1-1; no reliable D call. The source material was naive CD4+ T cells from blood. The sequence came from a man in his late teens or twenties with type 1 diabetes. The CDR3, as DNA: TGCGCCAGCAGCTTGTCGGCAGTCATGAACACTGAAGCTTTCTTT. Its protein product is CASSLSAVMNTEAFF. Variable domain in full (rest from reference TRBV5-1 and TRBJ1-1): KAGVTQTPRYLIKTRGQQVTLSCSPISGHRSVSWYQQTPGQGLQFLFEYFSETQRNKGNFPGRFSGRQFSNSRSEMNVSTLELGDSALYLCASSLSAVMNTEAFFGQGTRLTVV.